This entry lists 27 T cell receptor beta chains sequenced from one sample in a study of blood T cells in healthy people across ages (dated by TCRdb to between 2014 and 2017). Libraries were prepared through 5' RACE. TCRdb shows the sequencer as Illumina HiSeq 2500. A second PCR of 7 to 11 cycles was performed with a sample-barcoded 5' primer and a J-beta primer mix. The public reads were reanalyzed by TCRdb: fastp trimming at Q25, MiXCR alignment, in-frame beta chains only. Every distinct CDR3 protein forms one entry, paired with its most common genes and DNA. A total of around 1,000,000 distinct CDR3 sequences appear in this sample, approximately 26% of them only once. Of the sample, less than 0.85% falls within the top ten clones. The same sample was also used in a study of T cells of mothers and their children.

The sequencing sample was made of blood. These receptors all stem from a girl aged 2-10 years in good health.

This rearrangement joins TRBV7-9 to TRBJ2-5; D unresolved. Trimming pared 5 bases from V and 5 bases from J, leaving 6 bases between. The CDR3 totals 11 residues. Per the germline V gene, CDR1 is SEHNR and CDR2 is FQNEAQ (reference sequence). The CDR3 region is CASSNPETQYF. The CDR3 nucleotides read TGTGCCAGCAGCAATCCTGAGACCCAGTACTTC.

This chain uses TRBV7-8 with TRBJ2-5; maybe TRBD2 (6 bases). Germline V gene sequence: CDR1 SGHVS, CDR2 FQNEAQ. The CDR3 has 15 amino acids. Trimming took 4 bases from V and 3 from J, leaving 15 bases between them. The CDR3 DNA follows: TGTGCCAGCAGCTCCCCGCGGGGCTTCAAAGAGACCCAGTACTTC. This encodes CASSSPRGFKETQYF. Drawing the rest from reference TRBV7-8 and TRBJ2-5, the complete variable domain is GAGVSQSPRYKVAKRGQDVALRCDPISGHVSLFWYQQALGQGPEFLTYFQNEAQLDKSGLPSDRFFAERPEGSVSTLKIQRTQQEDSAVYLCASSSPRGFKETQYFGPGTRLLVL.

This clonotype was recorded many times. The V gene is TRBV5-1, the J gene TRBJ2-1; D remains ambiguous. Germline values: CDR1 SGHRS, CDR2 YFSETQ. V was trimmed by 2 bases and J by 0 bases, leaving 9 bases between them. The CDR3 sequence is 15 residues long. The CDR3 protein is CASSFSVSSYNEQFF. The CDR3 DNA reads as TGCGCCAGCAGCTTCTCTGTTAGCTCCTACAATGAGCAGTTCTTC.

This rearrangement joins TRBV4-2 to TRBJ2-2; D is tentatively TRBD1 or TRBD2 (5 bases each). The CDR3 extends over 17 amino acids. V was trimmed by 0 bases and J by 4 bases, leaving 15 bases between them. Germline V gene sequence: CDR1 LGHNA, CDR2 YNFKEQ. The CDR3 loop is CASSQEGGGWSTGELFF. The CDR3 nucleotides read TGTGCCAGCAGCCAAGAGGGTGGGGGATGGAGCACCGGGGAGCTGTTTTTT.

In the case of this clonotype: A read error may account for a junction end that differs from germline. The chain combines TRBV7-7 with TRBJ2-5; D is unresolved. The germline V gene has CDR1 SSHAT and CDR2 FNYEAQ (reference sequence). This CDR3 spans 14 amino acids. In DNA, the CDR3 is TGTGCTAGCAGCTTACGAGCGAGTCAAGAGACCCAGTGCTTC. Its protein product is CASSLRASQETQCF.

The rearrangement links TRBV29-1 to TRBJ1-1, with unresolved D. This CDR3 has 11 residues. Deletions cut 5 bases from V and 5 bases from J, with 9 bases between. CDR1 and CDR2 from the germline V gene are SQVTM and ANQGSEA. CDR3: CSVFEGTEAFF. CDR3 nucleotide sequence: TGCAGCGTTTTTGAAGGAACTGAAGCTTTCTTT.

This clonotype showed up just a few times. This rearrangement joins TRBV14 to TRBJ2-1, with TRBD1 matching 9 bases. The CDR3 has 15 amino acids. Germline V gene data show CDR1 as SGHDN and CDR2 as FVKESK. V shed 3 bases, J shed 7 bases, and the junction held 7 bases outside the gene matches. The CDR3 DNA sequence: TGTGCCAGCAGCCAGAATCCGGGACAGGGTAATGAGCAGTTCTTC. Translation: CASSQNPGQGNEQFF.

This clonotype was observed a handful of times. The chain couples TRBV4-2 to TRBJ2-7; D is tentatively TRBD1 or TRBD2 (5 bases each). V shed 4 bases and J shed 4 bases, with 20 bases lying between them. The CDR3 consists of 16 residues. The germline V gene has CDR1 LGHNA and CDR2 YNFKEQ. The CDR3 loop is CASSPLPGGTTYEQYF. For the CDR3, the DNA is TGTGCCAGCAGCCCACTCCCTGGGGGTACCACTTACGAGCAGTACTTC.

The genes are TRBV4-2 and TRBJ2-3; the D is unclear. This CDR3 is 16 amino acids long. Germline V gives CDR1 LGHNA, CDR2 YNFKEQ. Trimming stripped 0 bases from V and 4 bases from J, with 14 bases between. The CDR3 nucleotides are TGTGCCAGCAGCCAAGATAGGATCGGACGGTCAGATACGCAGTATTTT. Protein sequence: CASSQDRIGRSDTQYF.

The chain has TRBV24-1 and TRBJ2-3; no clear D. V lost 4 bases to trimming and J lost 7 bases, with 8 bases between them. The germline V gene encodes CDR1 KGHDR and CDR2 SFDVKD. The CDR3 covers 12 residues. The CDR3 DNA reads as TGTGCCACCAGTGAGGCGTGGCATACGCAGTATTTT. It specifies CATSEAWHTQYF.

CDR3 coding DNA: TGTGCCAGCAGCCAAGCGGATCTATACGAGCAGTACTTC. Residues: CASSQADLYEQYF. This sequence joins TRBV4-2 and TRBJ2-5; D gene ambiguous. The closer fit of TRBJ2-7 to the DNA end suggests the J call may be wrong. This CDR3 has 13 amino acids. CDR1 LGHNA and CDR2 YNFKEQ come from the germline V gene.

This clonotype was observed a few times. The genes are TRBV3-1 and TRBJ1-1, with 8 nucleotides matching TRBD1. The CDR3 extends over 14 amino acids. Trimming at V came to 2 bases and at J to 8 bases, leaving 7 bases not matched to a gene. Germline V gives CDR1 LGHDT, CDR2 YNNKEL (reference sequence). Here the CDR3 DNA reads TGTGCCAGCAGCCAAATCTCCGGACAGGGAGAAGCTTTCTTT. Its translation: CASSQISGQGEAFF.

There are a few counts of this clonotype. The CDR3 protein is CASSLAAQRATYEQYF. CDR3 coding DNA: TGTGCCAGCAGCTTAGCCGCCCAGCGAGCAACCTACGAGCAGTACTTC. V usage is TRBV11-2 and J usage is TRBJ2-5; no firm D call. The DNA end is a closer match to TRBJ2-7, so the J assignment may be wrong. Germline V CDR1 and CDR2: SGHAT, FQNNGV. CDR3 length equals 16 residues.

The CDR3, as DNA: TGCAGCGCCGAGGCGGTGACGGGCTACACCTTC. Amino acids: CSAEAVTGYTF. J is TRBJ1-2 and V is TRBV29-1, with no clear D. Trimming shortened V by 7 bases and J by 8 bases, and 14 bases separated the two germline ends. The germline V gene encodes CDR1 SQVTM and CDR2 ANQGSEA. This CDR3 comprises 11 residues.

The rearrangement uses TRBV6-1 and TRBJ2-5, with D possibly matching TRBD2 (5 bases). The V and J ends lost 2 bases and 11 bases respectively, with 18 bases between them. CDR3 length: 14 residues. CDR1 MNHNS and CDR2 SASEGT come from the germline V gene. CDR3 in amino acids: CASSEPGLGLEQYF. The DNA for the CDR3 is TGTGCCAGCAGTGAACCCGGACTGGGCTTAGAGCAGTACTTC.

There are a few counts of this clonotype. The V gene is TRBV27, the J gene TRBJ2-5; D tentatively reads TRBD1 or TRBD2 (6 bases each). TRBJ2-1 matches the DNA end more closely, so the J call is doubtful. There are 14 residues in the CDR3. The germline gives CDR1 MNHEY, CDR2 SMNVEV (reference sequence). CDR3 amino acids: CASRLMGGHNEQFF. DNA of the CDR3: TGTGCCAGCAGACTGATGGGGGGCCACAATGAGCAGTTCTTC.

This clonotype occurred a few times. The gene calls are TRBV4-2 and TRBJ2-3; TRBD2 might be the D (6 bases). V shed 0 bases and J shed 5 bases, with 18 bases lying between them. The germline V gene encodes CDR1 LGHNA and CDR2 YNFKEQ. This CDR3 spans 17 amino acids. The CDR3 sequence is CASSQEMGGGRGDTQYF. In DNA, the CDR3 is TGTGCCAGCAGCCAAGAGATGGGGGGAGGTCGAGGAGATACGCAGTATTTT.

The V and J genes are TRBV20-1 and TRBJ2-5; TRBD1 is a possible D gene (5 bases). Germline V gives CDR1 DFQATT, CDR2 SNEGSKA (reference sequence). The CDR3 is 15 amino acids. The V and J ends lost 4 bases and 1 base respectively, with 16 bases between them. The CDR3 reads CSATIRQGLQETQYF. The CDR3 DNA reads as TGCAGTGCTACCATACGTCAGGGCCTCCAAGAGACCCAGTACTTC.

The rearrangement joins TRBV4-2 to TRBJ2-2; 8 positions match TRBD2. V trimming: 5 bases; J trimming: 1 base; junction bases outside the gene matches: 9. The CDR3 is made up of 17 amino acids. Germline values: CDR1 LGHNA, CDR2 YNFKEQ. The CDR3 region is CASSKSSGARNTGELFF. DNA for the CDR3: TGTGCCAGCAGCAAAAGTAGCGGGGCTAGGAACACCGGGGAGCTGTTTTTT.

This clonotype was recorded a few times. The CDR3 loop is CSARDSGGPRGQFF. The CDR3 DNA sequence: TGCAGTGCTAGAGATTCAGGGGGCCCGAGGGGGCAGTTCTTC. V and J are TRBV20-1 and TRBJ2-5; 8 nucleotides line up with TRBD1. TRBJ2-1 matches the DNA end more closely, so the J call is doubtful. The CDR3 consists of 14 residues. The germline V gene has CDR1 DFQATT and CDR2 SNEGSKA (reference sequence).

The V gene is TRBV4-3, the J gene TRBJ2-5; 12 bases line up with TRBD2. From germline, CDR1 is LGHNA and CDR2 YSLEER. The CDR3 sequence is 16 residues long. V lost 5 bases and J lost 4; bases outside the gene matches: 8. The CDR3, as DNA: TGCGCCAGCAGCTATAGCACGGGACTAGCGGGAGAGACCCAGTACTTC. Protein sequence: CASSYSTGLAGETQYF.

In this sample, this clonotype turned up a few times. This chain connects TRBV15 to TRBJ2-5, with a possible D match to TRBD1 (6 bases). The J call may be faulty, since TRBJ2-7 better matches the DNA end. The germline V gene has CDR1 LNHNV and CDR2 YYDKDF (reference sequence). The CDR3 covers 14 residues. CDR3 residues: CATSKGDDLYEQYF. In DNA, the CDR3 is TGTGCCACCAGCAAGGGGGACGATCTATACGAGCAGTACTTC.

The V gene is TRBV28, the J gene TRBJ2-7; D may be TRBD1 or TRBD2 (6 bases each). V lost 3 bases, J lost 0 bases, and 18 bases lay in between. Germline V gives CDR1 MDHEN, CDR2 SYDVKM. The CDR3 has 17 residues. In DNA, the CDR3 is TGTGCCAGCAGTTTGCGGGACATCTTTAGGAGCTCCTACGAGCAGTACTTC. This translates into CASSLRDIFRSSYEQYF.

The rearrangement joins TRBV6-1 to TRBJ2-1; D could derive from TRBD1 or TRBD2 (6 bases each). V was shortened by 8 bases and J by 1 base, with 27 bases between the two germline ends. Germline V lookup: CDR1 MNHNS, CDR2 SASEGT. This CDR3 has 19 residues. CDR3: CASVFFSTEGVDSYNEQFF. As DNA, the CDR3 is TGTGCCAGCGTCTTTTTTTCGACGGAGGGGGTGGATTCCTACAATGAGCAGTTCTTC.

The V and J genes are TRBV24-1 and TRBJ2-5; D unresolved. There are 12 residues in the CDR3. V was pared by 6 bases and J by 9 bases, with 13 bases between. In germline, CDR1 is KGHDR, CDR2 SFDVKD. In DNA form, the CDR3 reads TGTGCCACCAGTTTAAGTAGAGGAGCCCAGTACTTC. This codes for CATSLSRGAQYF.

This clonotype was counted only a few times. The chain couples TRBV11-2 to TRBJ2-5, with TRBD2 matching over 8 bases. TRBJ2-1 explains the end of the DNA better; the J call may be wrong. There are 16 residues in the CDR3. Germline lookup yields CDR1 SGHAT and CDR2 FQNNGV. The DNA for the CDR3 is TGTGCCAGCAGCCCTACGGGGGGGGGTTACAACAATGAGCAGTTCTTC. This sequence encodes CASSPTGGGYNNEQFF.

CDR3 bases: TGTGCCAGCATTTCGGCCGACGGGAGTGACTACAATGAGCAGTTCTTC. Translated: CASISADGSDYNEQFF. The chain recombines TRBV7-9 with TRBJ2-1; TRBD2 is a possible D gene (6 bases). CDR1 is SEHNR, CDR2 FQNEAQ, per germline (reference sequence). The germline V and J ends were trimmed by 7 bases and 3 bases, with 19 bases remaining between them. This CDR3 is built from 16 residues.